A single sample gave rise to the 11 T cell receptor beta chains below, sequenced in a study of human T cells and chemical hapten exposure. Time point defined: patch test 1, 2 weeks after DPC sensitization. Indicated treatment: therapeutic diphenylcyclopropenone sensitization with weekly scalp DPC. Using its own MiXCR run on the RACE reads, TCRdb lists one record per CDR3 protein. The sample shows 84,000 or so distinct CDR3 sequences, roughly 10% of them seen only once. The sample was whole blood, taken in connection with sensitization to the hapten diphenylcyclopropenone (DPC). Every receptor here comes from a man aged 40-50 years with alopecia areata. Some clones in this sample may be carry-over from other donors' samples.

Here the CDR3 reads CSAIDEGPYGYTF. CDR3 sequence (DNA): TGCAGCGCTATTGACGAGGGCCCCTATGGCTACACCTTC. The rearrangement links TRBV29-1 to TRBJ1-2; no reliable D call. Deletions cut 7 bases from V and 4 bases from J, with 16 bases between. Germline V gives CDR1 SQVTM, CDR2 ANQGSEA. The CDR3 length is 13 residues.

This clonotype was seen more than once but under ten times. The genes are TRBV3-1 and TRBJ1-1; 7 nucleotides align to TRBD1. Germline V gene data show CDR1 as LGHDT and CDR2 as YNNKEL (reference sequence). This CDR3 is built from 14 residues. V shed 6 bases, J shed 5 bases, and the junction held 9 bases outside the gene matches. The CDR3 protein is CASSRDRERTEAFF. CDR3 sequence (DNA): TGTGCCAGCAGTCGCGACAGGGAAAGAACTGAAGCTTTCTTT. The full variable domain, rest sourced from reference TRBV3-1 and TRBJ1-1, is DTAVSQTPKYLVTQMGNDKSIKCEQNLGHDTMYWYKQDSKKFLKIMFSYNNKELIINETVPNRFSPKSPDKAHLNLHINSLELGDSAVYFCASSRDRERTEAFFGQGTRLTVV.

CDR3 nucleotide sequence: TGTGCCAGCAGCTTGGGTGCGCGGGAGCAGTTCTTC. It translates to CASSLGAREQFF. The chain has TRBV5-4 and TRBJ2-1, with D unresolved. Germline CDR1 SGHNT, CDR2 YYREEE (reference sequence). V was clipped by 0 bases and J by 10 bases, with 8 bases between them. The CDR3 is 12 residues long.

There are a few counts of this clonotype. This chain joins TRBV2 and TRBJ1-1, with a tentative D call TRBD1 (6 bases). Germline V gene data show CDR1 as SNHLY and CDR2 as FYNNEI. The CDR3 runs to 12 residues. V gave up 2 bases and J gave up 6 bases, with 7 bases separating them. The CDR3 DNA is TGTGCCAGCAGTGAAAGGGGGGCTGAAGCTTTCTTT. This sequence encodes CASSERGAEAFF.

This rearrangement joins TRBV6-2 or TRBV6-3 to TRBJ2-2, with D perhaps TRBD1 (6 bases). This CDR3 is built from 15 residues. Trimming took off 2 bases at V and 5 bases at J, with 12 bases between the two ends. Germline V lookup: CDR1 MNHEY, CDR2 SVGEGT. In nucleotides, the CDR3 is TGTGCCAGCAGTTACGGTGTCAGGGGAACCGGGGAGCTGTTTTTT. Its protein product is CASSYGVRGTGELFF.

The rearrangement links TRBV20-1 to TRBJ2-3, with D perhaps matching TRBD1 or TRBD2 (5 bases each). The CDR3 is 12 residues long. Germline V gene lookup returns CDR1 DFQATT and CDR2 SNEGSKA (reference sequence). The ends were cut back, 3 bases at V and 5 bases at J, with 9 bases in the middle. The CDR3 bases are TGCAGTGCTAGTCCGGGGCGAGATACGCAGTATTTT. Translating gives CSASPGRDTQYF.

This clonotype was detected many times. The CDR3 here is CASRLQGDTEAFF. In DNA, the CDR3 is TGTGCCAGCAGACTACAGGGGGATACTGAAGCTTTCTTT. The rearrangement uses TRBV6-1 and TRBJ1-1, with 8 nucleotides matching TRBD1. This CDR3 has 13 residues. Germline trimming cut 6 bases from V and 5 bases from J; bases unmatched to any gene: 5. Germline V lookup: CDR1 MNHNS, CDR2 SASEGT.

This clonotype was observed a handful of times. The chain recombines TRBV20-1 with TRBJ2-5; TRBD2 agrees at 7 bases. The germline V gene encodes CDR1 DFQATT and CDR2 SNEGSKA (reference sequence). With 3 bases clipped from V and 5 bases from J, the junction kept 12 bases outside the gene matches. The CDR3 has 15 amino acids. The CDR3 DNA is TGCAGTGCTAGGGTCGGTGCGGGAGTGGAGGAGACCCAGTACTTC. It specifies CSARVGAGVEETQYF.

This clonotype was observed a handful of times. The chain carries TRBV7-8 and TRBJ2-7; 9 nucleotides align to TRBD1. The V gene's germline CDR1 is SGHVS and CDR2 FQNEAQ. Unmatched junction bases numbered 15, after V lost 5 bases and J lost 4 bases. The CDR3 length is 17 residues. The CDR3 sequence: CASSNRTGAVGVYEQYF. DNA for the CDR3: TGTGCCAGCAGCAACCGGACAGGGGCAGTCGGGGTTTACGAGCAGTACTTC.

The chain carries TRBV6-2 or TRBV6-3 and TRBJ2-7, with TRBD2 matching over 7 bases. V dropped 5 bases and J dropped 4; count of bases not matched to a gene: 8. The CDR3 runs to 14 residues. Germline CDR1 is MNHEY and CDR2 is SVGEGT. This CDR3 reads CASSQGGRRYEQYV. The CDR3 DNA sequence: TGTGCCAGCAGTCAGGGCGGGAGAAGGTACGAGCAGTACGTC.

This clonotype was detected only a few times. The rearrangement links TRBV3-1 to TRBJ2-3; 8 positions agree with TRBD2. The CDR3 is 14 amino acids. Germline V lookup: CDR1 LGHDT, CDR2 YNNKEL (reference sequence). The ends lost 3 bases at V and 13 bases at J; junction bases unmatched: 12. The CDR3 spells CASSHSGSITVEYF. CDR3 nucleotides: TGTGCCAGCAGCCACAGCGGGAGTATCACGGTCGAGTATTTT.